This TCR beta chain was found in a study of T cells in Graves' hyperthyroidism and ophthalmopathy. General study results and limits: The model foresaw ophthalmopathy a median roughly 6.3 months prior to onset. Patients with ophthalmopathy were separated from those with stable hyperthyroidism by a 13 V-J model.

Authors of the study amplified TCR beta CDR3 regions from RNA transcripts. An initial round of RT-PCR targeting the TCR CDR3 relied on the HTBI primer set. Each CDR3 protein is one row after TCRdb ran MiXCR on the multiplex PCR reads. The sample has 400,000 to 600,000 distinct CDR3 sequences; about 16% are singletons. From germline, CDR1 is SGHAT and CDR2 FQNNGV. Trimming took 1 base from V and 6 from J, leaving 10 bases between them. The CDR3 spans 14 residues. Exclusion criteria comprised uncontrolled infection, other autoimmune disease, pregnancy or lactation. The PBMCs had their origin in 10 ml of fresh peripheral blood. This clonotype was found many times. The antigen is not known.

The sequenced sample consisted of blood. This TCR was sampled from a young woman with Graves' ophthalmopathy. The V and J genes are TRBV11-2 and TRBJ2-1, with a weak D call TRBD2 (6 bases). The CDR3 DNA reads TGTGCCAGCAGCTTAGTGGAGGGGTCCAATGAGCAGTTCTTC. Encoded protein: CASSLVEGSNEQFF.